Here is one TCR beta chain with its context. The antigen is unknown. This sample is part of a study of T cells expressing NK-cell markers. The wider study: In sorted CD3+CD56+NKG2C+, CD3+CD56+NKG2C- and CD3+CD56-NKG2C+ T cells, TCR beta repertoires were obtained. One of the eight sequenced donors was seronegative, whereas the other seven were HCMV-seropositive. General study results and limits: Dominant NKG2C+ clonotypes made up roughly 1.0-7.0% of CD8+ T cells in roughly 6 donors.

The CDR3 consists of 14 residues. It was by 5'RACE template switching with UMIs that TCR beta cDNA was made. From the 5' RACE reads, TCRdb lists one entry per CDR3 protein and no DNA. This sample's table has roughly 280,000 distinct CDR3 sequences. Sequenced: blood T cells: a sorted CD56 or NKG2C T cell subset, CD4+ or CD8+ T cells, or bulk PBMC T cells (not recorded which). The chain has TRBV12-3 or TRBV12-4 and TRBJ2-7; the TRBD2 assignment by TCRdb is unverifiable without DNA. The TCR sequence derives from a man aged 18 to 29 in good health. CDR3 sequence: CASRTSGRIYEQYF.